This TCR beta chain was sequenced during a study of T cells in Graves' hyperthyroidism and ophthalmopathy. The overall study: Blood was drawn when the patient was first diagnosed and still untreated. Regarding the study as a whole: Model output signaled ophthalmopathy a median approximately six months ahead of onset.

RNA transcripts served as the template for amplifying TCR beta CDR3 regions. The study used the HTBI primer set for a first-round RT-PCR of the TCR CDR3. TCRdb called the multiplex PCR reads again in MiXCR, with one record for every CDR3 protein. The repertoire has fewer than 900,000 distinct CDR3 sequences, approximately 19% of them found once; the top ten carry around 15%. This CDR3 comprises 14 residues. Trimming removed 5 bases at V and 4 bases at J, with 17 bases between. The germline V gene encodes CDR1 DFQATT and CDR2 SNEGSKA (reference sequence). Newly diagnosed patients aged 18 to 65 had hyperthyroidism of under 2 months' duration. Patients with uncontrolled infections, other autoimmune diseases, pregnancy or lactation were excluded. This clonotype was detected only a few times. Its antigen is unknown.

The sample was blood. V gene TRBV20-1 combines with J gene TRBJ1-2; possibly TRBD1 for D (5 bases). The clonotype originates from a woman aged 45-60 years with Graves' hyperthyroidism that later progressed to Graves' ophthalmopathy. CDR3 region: CSAGGTTASYGYTF. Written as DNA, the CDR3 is TGCAGTGCTGGGGGGACGACGGCGAGCTATGGCTACACCTTC.